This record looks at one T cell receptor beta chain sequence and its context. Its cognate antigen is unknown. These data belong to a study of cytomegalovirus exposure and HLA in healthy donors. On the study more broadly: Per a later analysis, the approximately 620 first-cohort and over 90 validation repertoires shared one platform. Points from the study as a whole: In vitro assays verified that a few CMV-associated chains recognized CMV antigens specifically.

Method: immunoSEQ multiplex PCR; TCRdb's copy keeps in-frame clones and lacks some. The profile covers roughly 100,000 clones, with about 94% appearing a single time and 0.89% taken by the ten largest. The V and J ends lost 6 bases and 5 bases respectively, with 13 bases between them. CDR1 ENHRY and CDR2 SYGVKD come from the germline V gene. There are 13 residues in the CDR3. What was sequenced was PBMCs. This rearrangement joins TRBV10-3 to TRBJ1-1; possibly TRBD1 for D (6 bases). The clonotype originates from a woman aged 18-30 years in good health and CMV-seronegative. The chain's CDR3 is CAIRSRDITEAFF. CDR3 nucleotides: TGTGCCATCAGGAGCCGGGACATAACTGAAGCTTTCTTT.